What follows are 30 T cell receptor beta chains derived from one specimen sequenced in a study of PD-L1 blockade in urothelial cancer (dated by TCRdb to the late 2010s). What this sample's time point label stands for: pretreatment peripheral blood. The library was obtained by the immunoSEQ multiplex PCR assay. This immuneACCESS table, as held by TCRdb, lists in-frame sequences with V and J called but not all clones. Of the missing ones, under half trace to an unresolved V gene in checked studies; the others have no known cause. The sample profile shows around 45,000 clones; around 81% of them were found once. Jointly, the top ten make up 15% to 20% of the sample. Sequenced here: PBMCs, sampled around atezolizumab (anti-PD-L1) treatment. These receptors originate from a man aged 55 to 70 with urothelial cancer.

The CDR3 spells CASRGTSGPDETQYF. The DNA for the CDR3 is TGTGCCAGCAGGGGGACTAGCGGGCCTGACGAGACCCAGTACTTC. This chain uses TRBV6-6 with TRBJ2-5, with 12 bases that match TRBD2. V lost 6 bases to trimming and J lost 5 bases; unmatched junction nucleotides: 7. The CDR3 spans 15 residues. Looked up from germline, CDR1 is MNHNY and CDR2 is SVGAGI (reference sequence).

About this clone itself: Mismatch with germline at one junction end may stem from a read error. Other DNA sequences in this specimen translate into the identical CDR3. J is TRBJ2-6 and V is TRBV2; weak D call: TRBD1 (5 bases). The CDR3 has 13 amino acids. Germline V gives CDR1 SNHLY, CDR2 FYNNEI. This CDR3 reads CASRASGANVLTF. As DNA, the CDR3 is TGTGCAAGCAGGGCCTCTGGGGCCAACGTCCTGACTTTC.

V usage is TRBV28 and J usage is TRBJ2-7; 9 bases agree with TRBD1. The V gene's germline CDR1 is MDHEN and CDR2 SYDVKM. J gave up 4 bases and V 3 bases, and 7 bases lay outside the gene matches. The CDR3 runs to 15 residues. The CDR3 loop reads CASSFGGQGRYEQYF. The CDR3 region has the DNA TGTGCCAGCAGTTTTGGGGGACAGGGTAGGTACGAGCAGTACTTC.

This chain connects TRBV6-4 to TRBJ2-3, with D possibly matching TRBD1 (5 bases). The CDR3 contains 15 residues. Per germline, CDR1 MRHNA and CDR2 SNTAGT. Trimming pared 2 bases from V and 1 base from J, leaving 10 bases between. The CDR3 sequence is CASSDREQGTDTQYF. For the CDR3, the DNA is TGTGCCAGCAGTGACAGGGAACAGGGCACAGATACGCAGTATTTT.

This chain joins TRBV30 and TRBJ2-7, with D maybe TRBD2 (6 bases). Germline CDR1 is GTSNPN and CDR2 is SVGIG (reference sequence). CDR3 length: 12 residues. The V gene lost 0 bases and the J gene lost 5 bases, with 8 bases spanning the gap. CDR3 region: CAWSVRRDEQYF. The CDR3 nucleotides are TGTGCCTGGAGTGTACGGAGGGACGAGCAGTACTTC.

This chain connects TRBV28 to TRBJ1-4, with TRBD1 matching 8 bases. This CDR3 is built from 13 residues. The ends lost 6 bases at V and 8 bases at J; junction bases unmatched: 5. CDR1 is MDHEN, CDR2 SYDVKM, per germline. DNA of the CDR3: TGTGCCAGCAGCGTGACAGGGGAGGAAAAACTGTTTTTT. Its protein is CASSVTGEEKLFF.

The chain links TRBV10-3 to TRBJ2-7, with D tentatively TRBD1 (6 bases). Deletions cut 2 bases from V and 4 bases from J, with 12 bases between. The length of the CDR3 is 14 residues. The germline gives CDR1 ENHRY, CDR2 SYGVKD. The CDR3 is CAISEAGEPYEQYF. The CDR3 DNA follows: TGTGCCATCAGTGAGGCAGGGGAGCCTTACGAGCAGTACTTC.

The chain uses TRBV2 and TRBJ2-3; TRBD2 matches 8 bases. CDR1 SNHLY and CDR2 FYNNEI come from the germline V gene. This CDR3 is 14 amino acids long. J lost 5 bases, V lost 5 bases, and 6 bases had no gene match. CDR3 in DNA: TGTGCCAGCAGTCCGCTAGCGGGCGTAGATACGCAGTATTTT. It encodes CASSPLAGVDTQYF. The full variable domain, in which reference TRBV2 and TRBJ2-3 provide the parts outside the CDR3, is EPEVTQTPSHQVTQMGQEVILRCVPISNHLYFYWYRQILGQKVEFLVSFYNNEISEKSEIFDDQFSVERPDGSNFTLKIRSTKLEDSAMYFCASSPLAGVDTQYFGPGTRLTVL.

The chain joins TRBV28 to TRBJ1-2; 7 bases fit TRBD1. Trimming at V came to 4 bases and at J to 8 bases, leaving 4 bases not matched to a gene. The CDR3 sequence is 12 residues long. Germline V gene lookup returns CDR1 MDHEN and CDR2 SYDVKM. CDR3 in amino acids: CASSSTGWGYTF. The CDR3 DNA reads as TGTGCCAGCAGTTCGACAGGGTGGGGCTACACCTTC.

The rearrangement links TRBV7-3 to TRBJ1-2; D might be TRBD1 (6 bases). CDR3 size: 12 residues. Trimming shortened V by 5 bases and J by 6 bases, and 10 bases separated the two germline ends. Germline CDR1 reads SGHTA; CDR2 reads FQGTGA. The CDR3: CASSLGGNGYTF. The CDR3 nucleotides are TGTGCCAGCAGCCTAGGGGGAAATGGCTACACCTTC. Filled out from reference TRBV7-3 and TRBJ1-2, the complete variable domain reads GAGVSQTPSNKVTEKGKYVELRCDPISGHTALYWYRQSLGQGPEFLIYFQGTGAADDSGLPNDRFFAVRPEGSVSTLKIQRTERGDSAVYLCASSLGGNGYTFGSGTRLTVV.

The V gene is TRBV15, the J gene TRBJ1-3; 7 nucleotides match TRBD1. Trimming at V came to 7 bases and at J to 0 bases, leaving 6 bases not matched to a gene. Per germline, CDR1 LNHNV and CDR2 YYDKDF (reference sequence). The CDR3 extends over 15 amino acids. The CDR3 sequence: CATKIDRASGNTIYF. For the CDR3, the DNA is TGTGCCACCAAAATCGACAGGGCCTCTGGAAACACCATATATTTT.

This clone has a single count. The chain links TRBV11-2 to TRBJ2-3; 9 bases are a match to TRBD2. The trim removed 5 bases at V and 7 bases at J, leaving 13 bases unmatched. Germline V gene sequence: CDR1 SGHAT, CDR2 FQNNGV. CDR3 length equals 16 residues. The DNA for the CDR3 is TGTGCCAGCAGCGCTCCACTAGCGGGCACAGGGTATACGCAGTATTTT. The encoded protein is CASSAPLAGTGYTQYF.

J is TRBJ1-4 and V is TRBV5-1; the match to TRBD1 covers 10 bases. Germline trimming cut 5 bases from V and 3 bases from J; bases unmatched to any gene: 1. There are 14 residues in the CDR3. Germline values: CDR1 SGHRS, CDR2 YFSETQ. The CDR3: CASRGQGPNEKLFF. The CDR3 region has the DNA TGCGCCAGCAGGGGACAGGGGCCTAATGAAAAACTGTTTTTT. Full variable domain (missing parts from reference TRBV5-1 and TRBJ1-4): KAGVTQTPRYLIKTRGQQVTLSCSPISGHRSVSWYQQTPGQGLQFLFEYFSETQRNKGNFPGRFSGRQFSNSRSEMNVSTLELGDSALYLCASRGQGPNEKLFFGSGTQLSVL.

V and J are TRBV11-3 and TRBJ2-1; TRBD1 agrees at 7 bases. The CDR3 consists of 15 residues. CDR1 and CDR2 (germline): SGHNT, YENEEA. The ends lost 1 base at V and 7 bases at J; junction bases unmatched: 7. As DNA, the CDR3 is TGTGCCAGCAGCTTAGGACAGGGCTGGACGAATGAGCAGTTCTTC. It specifies CASSLGQGWTNEQFF. Using reference TRBV11-3 and TRBJ2-1 for the parts outside the CDR3, the full variable domain is EAGVVQSPRYKIIEKKQPVAFWCNPISGHNTLYWYLQNLGQGPELLIRYENEEAVDDSQLPKDRFSAERLKGVDSTLKIQPAELGDSAVYLCASSLGQGWTNEQFFGPGTRLTVL.

The chain recombines TRBV10-3 with TRBJ1-5; the match to TRBD1 covers 10 bases. CDR3 length: 16 residues. Germline trimming cut 7 bases from V and 5 bases from J; bases unmatched to any gene: 11. Germline CDR1 and CDR2: ENHRY and SYGVKD. CDR3 sequence reads: CAIMEGTGEVDQPQHF. The CDR3 DNA reads TGTGCCATCATGGAGGGGACAGGGGAAGTAGATCAGCCCCAGCATTTT.

This chain connects TRBV6-1 to TRBJ1-3; 7 bases align to TRBD1. V trimming: 3 bases; J trimming: 4 bases; junction bases outside the gene matches: 6. This CDR3 is 15 amino acids long. Germline lookup yields CDR1 MNHNS and CDR2 SASEGT. CDR3 residues: CASSDLRDRGNTIYF. DNA of the CDR3: TGTGCCAGCAGTGACCTCCGGGACAGAGGAAACACCATATATTTT.

The CDR3 DNA follows: TGCGCCAGCAGCTCCGGACAGCCCTACGAGCAGTACTTC. This codes for CASSSGQPYEQYF. This chain links TRBV5-1 with TRBJ2-7; TRBD1 might be the D (6 bases). V shed 3 bases and J shed 2 bases, with 9 bases lying between them. Germline V lookup: CDR1 SGHRS, CDR2 YFSETQ. The CDR3 has 13 residues.

The chain joins TRBV28 to TRBJ1-2; 7 bases fit TRBD1. Germline trimming cut 5 bases from V and 1 base from J; bases unmatched to any gene: 13. CDR1 is MDHEN, CDR2 SYDVKM, per germline. The CDR3 totals 17 residues. CDR3 loop: CASSTTGQTINNYGYTF. CDR3 DNA sequence: TGTGCCAGCAGTACAACGGGACAGACGATTAATAACTATGGCTACACCTTC.

This chain links TRBV27 with TRBJ2-7; 10 bases align to TRBD2. The trim removed 5 bases at V and 2 bases at J, leaving 6 bases unmatched. The germline gives CDR1 MNHEY, CDR2 SMNVEV (reference sequence). The length of the CDR3 is 15 residues. DNA for the CDR3: TGTGCCAGCAGTATGAGCGGGGGGGCAACCTACGAGCAGTACTTC. This translates into CASSMSGGATYEQYF.

The chain recombines TRBV28 with TRBJ1-2, with D unclear. CDR1 is MDHEN and CDR2 is SYDVKM in the germline V gene. This CDR3 contains 13 residues. The V end lost 3 bases, the J end lost 8 bases, and 13 bases lay between the germline ends. This CDR3 reads CASSFTRSVGYTF. The CDR3, as DNA: TGTGCCAGCAGTTTTACTCGGTCGGTAGGCTACACCTTC.

V is TRBV30 and J is TRBJ2-5; D is perhaps TRBD2 (6 bases). With 8 bases removed from V and 2 bases from J, the gap between germline ends came to 15 bases. The CDR3 covers 13 residues. Germline values: CDR1 GTSNPN, CDR2 SVGIG (reference sequence). The CDR3 DNA follows: TGTGCCGTACTTGAGCGGGCTCAAGAGACCCAGTACTTC. Translating it yields CAVLERAQETQYF.

This clone has a handful of counts. The V gene is TRBV6-5, the J gene TRBJ1-6, with D hard to call. CDR1 is MNHEY and CDR2 is SVGAGI in the germline V gene. The CDR3 is 12 amino acids. Trimming removed 5 bases from V and 7 bases from J, with 6 bases in between. The CDR3 coding sequence is TGTGCCAGCAGTCCGTTCAATTCACCCCTCCACTTT. Protein: CASSPFNSPLHF.

The V gene is TRBV28, the J gene TRBJ1-3; D might be TRBD1 (6 bases). Germline V gene sequence: CDR1 MDHEN, CDR2 SYDVKM. Trimming took 6 bases from V and 6 from J, leaving 9 bases between them. There are 12 residues in the CDR3. The chain's CDR3 is CASSPGENTIYF. CDR3 sequence (DNA): TGTGCCAGCAGCCCAGGGGAAAACACCATATATTTT.

The chain carries TRBV19 and TRBJ2-1, with 7 bases aligning to TRBD2. The CDR3 runs 13 residues. The germline V gene encodes CDR1 LNHDA and CDR2 SQIVND (reference sequence). V was clipped by 7 bases and J by 9 bases; unmatched bases: 9. The CDR3 DNA is TGTGCCAGTACCTTCGCGGGAGTTGGTGAGCAGTTCTTC. Its protein product is CASTFAGVGEQFF.

The chain uses TRBV7-8 and TRBJ1-3, with TRBD1 as a possible D gene (5 bases). Looked up from germline, CDR1 is SGHVS and CDR2 is FQNEAQ. Trimming shortened V by 5 bases and J by 0 bases, and 17 bases separated the two germline ends. This CDR3 has 17 amino acids. The CDR3 loop reads CASSSFGTGDSGNTIYF. CDR3 DNA sequence: TGTGCCAGCAGCAGTTTCGGGACGGGAGACTCTGGAAACACCATATATTTT.

The J gene is TRBJ1-5, the V gene TRBV7-9; maybe TRBD1 (6 bases). Germline V CDR1 and CDR2: SEHNR, FQNEAQ (reference sequence). CDR3 length: 15 amino acids. The V end was cut by 4 bases, the J end by 2 bases, with 12 bases between. Here the CDR3 reads CASSSQGSGNQPQHF. Written as DNA, the CDR3 is TGTGCCAGCAGCTCGCAGGGGAGCGGCAATCAGCCCCAGCATTTT.

About this clone: Its ends do not fully match the called genes, so a read error is possible. The chain combines TRBV10-3 with TRBJ2-2, with a possible D match to TRBD1 (5 bases). In germline, CDR1 is ENHRY, CDR2 SYGVKD. This CDR3 region has 15 residues. CDR3 sequence reads: CAISEAAGNAGELFF. The CDR3 region has the DNA TGTGCCATCAGTGAGGCCGCAGGGAACGCCGGGGAGCTGTTTTTT.

This rearrangement joins TRBV5-1 to TRBJ2-3; 11 bases match TRBD2. V lost 1 base, J lost 5 bases, and 3 bases stayed unmatched. The CDR3 contains 15 residues. Germline CDR1 reads SGHRS; CDR2 reads YFSETQ. Here the CDR3 DNA reads TGCGCCAGCAGCTTGCTAGCGGGGGGCCAAGATACGCAGTATTTT. This gives the protein CASSLLAGGQDTQYF.

The V call is TRBV2, the J call TRBJ2-1; 8 nucleotides line up with TRBD2. The CDR3 is 15 residues long. Per the germline V gene, CDR1 is SNHLY and CDR2 is FYNNEI. Trimming took 1 base from V and 8 from J; bases not matched to a gene: 7. CDR3 loop: CASSEGAGAFYEQFF. The CDR3 coding sequence is TGTGCCAGCAGTGAAGGAGCGGGGGCCTTTTATGAGCAGTTCTTC.

This rearrangement joins TRBV7-9 to TRBJ1-1; 8 positions agree with TRBD1. The CDR3 length is 14 residues. The V gene end was trimmed by 2 bases and the J gene end by 5 bases; junction bases not matched to a gene: 4. CDR1 is SEHNR and CDR2 is FQNEAQ in the germline V gene (reference sequence). CDR3 nucleotides: TGTGCCAGCAGCTTAAAGGACAGGGCGACTGAAGCTTTCTTT. Translated, it gives CASSLKDRATEAFF.